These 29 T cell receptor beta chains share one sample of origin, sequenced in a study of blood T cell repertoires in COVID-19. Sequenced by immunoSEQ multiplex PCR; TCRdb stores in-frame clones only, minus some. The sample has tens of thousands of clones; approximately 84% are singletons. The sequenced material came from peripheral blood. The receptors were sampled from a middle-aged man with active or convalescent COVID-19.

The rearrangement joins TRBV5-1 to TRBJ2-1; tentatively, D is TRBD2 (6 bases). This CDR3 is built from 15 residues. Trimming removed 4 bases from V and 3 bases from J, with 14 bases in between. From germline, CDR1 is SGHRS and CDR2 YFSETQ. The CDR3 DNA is TGCGCCAGCAGCCCTTCCGTCGGGGGCTACAATGAGCAGTTCTTC. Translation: CASSPSVGGYNEQFF.

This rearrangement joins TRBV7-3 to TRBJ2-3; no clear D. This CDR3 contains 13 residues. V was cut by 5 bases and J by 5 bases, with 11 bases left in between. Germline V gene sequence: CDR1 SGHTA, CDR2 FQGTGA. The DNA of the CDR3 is TGTGCCAGCAGCCCCCCAGCAGGAGATACGCAGTATTTT. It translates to CASSPPAGDTQYF.

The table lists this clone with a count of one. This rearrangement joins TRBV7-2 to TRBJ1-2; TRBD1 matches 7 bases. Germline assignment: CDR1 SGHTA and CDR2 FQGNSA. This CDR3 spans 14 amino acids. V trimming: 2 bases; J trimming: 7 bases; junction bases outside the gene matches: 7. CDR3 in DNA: TGTGCCAGCAGCTTACAGGGGGAGGTGGGTGGCTACACCTTC. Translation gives CASSLQGEVGGYTF.

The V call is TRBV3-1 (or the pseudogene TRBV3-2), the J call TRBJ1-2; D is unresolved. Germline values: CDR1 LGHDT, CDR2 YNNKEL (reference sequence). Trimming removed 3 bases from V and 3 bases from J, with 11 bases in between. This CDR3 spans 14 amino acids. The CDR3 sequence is CASSHNPGDYGYTF. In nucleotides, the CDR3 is TGTGCCAGCAGCCACAATCCCGGGGACTATGGCTACACCTTC.

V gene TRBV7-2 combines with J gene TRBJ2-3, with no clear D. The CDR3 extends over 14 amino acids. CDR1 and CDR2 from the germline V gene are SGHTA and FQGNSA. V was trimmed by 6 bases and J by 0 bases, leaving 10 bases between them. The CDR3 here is CASSPGRSTDTQYF. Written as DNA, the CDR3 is TGTGCCAGCAGTCCGGGTAGGAGCACAGATACGCAGTATTTT.

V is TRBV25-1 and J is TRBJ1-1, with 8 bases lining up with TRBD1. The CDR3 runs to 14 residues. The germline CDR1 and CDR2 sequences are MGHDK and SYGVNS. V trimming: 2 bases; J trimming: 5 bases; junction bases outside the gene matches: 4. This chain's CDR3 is CASSEQTGATEAFF. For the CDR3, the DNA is TGTGCCAGCAGTGAACAGACAGGGGCAACTGAAGCTTTCTTT. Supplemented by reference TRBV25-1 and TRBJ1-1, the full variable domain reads EADIYQTPRYLVIGTGKKITLECSQTMGHDKMYWYQQDPGMELHLIHYSYGVNSTEKGDLSSESTVSRIRTEHFPLTLESARPSHTSQYLCASSEQTGATEAFFGQGTRLTVV.

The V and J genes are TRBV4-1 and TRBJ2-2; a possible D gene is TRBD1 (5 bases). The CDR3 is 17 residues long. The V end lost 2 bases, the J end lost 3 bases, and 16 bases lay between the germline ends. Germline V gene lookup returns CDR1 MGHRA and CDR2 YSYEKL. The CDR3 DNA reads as TGCGCCAGCAGCCAACAACAGGCTACCCTGGACACCGGGGAGCTGTTTTTT. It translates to CASSQQQATLDTGELFF.

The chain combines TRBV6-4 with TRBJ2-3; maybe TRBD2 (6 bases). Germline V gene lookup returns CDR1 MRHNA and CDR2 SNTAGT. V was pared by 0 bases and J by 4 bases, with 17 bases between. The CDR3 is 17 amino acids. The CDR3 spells CASSDSKSGGGADTQYF. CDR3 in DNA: TGTGCCAGCAGTGACTCGAAAAGTGGCGGAGGGGCAGATACGCAGTATTTT.

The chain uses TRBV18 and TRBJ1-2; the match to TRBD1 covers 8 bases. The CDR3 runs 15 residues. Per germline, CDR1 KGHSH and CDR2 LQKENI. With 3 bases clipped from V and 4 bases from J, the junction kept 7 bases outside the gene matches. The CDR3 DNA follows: TGTGCCAGCTCACCTGAGGGACAGGCAATCTATGGCTACACCTTC. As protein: CASSPEGQAIYGYTF. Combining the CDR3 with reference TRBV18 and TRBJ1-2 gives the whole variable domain NAGVMQNPRHLVRRRGQEARLRCSPMKGHSHVYWYRQLPEEGLKFMVYLQKENIIDESGMPKERFSAEFPKEGPSILRIQQVVRGDSAAYFCASSPEGQAIYGYTFGSGTRLTVV.

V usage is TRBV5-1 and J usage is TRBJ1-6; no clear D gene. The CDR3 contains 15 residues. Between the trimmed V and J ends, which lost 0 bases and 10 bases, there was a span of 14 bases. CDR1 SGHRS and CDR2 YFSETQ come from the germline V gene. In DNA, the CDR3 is TGCGCCAGCAGCTTGGAGACCCCGGGAGCCTCACCCCTCCACTTT. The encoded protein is CASSLETPGASPLHF.

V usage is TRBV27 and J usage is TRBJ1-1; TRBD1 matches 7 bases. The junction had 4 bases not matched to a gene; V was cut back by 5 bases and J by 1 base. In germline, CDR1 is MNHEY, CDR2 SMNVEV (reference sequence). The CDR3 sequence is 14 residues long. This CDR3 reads CASSLQGTNTEAFF. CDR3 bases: TGTGCCAGCAGTCTACAGGGGACGAACACTGAAGCTTTCTTT.

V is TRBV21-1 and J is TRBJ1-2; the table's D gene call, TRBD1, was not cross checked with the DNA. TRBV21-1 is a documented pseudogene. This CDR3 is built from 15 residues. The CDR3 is CASSKSLRGHYGYTF. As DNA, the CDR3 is TGTGCCAGCAGCAAAAGCCTCAGGGGCCACTATGGCTACACCTTC.

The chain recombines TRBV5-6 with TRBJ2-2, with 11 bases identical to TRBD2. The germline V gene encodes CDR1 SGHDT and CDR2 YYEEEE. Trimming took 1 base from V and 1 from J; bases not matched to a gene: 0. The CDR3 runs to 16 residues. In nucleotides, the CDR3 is TGTGCCAGCAGCTTGCTAGCGGGGGGGAACACCGGGGAGCTGTTTTTT. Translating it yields CASSLLAGGNTGELFF.

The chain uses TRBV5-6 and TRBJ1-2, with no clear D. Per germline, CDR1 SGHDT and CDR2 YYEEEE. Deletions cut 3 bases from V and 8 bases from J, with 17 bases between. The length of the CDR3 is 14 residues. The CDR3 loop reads CASSSRVQERGYTF. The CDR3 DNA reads TGTGCCAGCAGCTCCCGGGTCCAAGAAAGGGGCTACACCTTC.

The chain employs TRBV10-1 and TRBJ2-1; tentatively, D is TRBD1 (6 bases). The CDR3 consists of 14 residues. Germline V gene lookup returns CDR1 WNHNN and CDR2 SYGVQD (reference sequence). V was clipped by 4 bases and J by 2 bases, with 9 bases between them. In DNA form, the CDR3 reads TGCGCCAGCAGTGTCACAGGGCCCTACAATGAGCAGTTCTTC. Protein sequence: CASSVTGPYNEQFF.

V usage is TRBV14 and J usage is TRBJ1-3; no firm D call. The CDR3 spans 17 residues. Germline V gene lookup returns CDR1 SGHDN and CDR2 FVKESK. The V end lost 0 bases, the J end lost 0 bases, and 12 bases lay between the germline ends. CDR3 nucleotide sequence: TGTGCCAGCAGCCAAGATTTAGGAGGGAGCTCTGGAAACACCATATATTTT. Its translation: CASSQDLGGSSGNTIYF.

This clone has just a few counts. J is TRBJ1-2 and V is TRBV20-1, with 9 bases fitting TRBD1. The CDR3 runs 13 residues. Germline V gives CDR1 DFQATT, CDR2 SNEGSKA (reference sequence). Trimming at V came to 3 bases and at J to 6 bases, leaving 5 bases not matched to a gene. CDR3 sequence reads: CSASGTGSNGYTF. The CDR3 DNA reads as TGCAGTGCTAGTGGGACAGGGTCAAATGGCTACACCTTC.

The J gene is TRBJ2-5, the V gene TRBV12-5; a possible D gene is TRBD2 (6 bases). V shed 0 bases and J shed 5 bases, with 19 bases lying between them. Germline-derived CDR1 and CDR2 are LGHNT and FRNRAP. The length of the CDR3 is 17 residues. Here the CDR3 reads CASGLVLGGNRGETQYF. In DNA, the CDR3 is TGTGCTAGTGGTTTGGTACTGGGGGGAAATCGAGGGGAGACCCAGTACTTC.

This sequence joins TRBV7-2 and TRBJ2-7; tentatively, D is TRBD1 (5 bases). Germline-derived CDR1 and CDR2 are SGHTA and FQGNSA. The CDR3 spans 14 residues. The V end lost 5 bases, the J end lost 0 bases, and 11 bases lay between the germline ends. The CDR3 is CASSQGTASYEQYF. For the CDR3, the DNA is TGTGCCAGCAGCCAGGGCACAGCCTCCTACGAGCAGTACTTC.

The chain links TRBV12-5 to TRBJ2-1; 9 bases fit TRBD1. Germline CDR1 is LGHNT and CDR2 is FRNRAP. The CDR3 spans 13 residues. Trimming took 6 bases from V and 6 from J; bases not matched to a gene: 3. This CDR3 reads CASGDRGFNEQFF. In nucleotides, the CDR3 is TGTGCTAGTGGGGACAGGGGATTCAATGAGCAGTTCTTC.

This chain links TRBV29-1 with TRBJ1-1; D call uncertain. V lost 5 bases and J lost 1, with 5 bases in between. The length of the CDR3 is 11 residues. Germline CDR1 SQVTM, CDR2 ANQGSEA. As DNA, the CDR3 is TGCAGCGTTTTTCAGAACACTGAAGCTTTCTTT. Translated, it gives CSVFQNTEAFF.

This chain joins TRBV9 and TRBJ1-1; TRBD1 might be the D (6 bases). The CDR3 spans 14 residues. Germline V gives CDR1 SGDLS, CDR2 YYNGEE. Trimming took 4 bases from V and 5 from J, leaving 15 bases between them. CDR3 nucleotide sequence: TGTGCCAGCAGCTCAAATCAGGGGTTGACTGAAGCTTTCTTT. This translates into CASSSNQGLTEAFF.

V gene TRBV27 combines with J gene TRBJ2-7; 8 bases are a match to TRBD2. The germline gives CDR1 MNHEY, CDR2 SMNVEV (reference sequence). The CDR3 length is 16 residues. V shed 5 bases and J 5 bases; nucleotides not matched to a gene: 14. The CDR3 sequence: CASSPLRGGRFHEQYF. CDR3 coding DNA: TGTGCCAGCAGTCCGCTACGGGGGGGCCGTTTCCACGAGCAGTACTTC.

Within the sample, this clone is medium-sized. CDR3 DNA: TGTGCCTGGAGTCTCGGTCCCAATTCACCCCTCCACTTT. It yields the protein CAWSLGPNSPLHF. This chain links TRBV30 with TRBJ1-6; the D is unclear. Trimming stripped 2 bases from V and 7 bases from J, with 9 bases between. CDR3 length: 13 residues. Germline-derived CDR1 and CDR2 are GTSNPN and SVGIG (reference sequence).

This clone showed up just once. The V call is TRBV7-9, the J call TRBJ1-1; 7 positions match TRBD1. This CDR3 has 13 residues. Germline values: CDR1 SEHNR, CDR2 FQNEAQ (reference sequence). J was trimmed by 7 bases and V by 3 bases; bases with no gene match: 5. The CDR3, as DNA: TGTGCCAGCAGCTTGGACGGACAGGATGAAGCTTTCTTT. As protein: CASSLDGQDEAFF.

The CDR3 is CASSITSGTGTSPLHF. The CDR3 nucleotides are TGTGCCAGTAGTATAACTTCAGGGACAGGGACTTCACCCCTCCACTTT. The gene calls are TRBV19 and TRBJ1-6; TRBD1 agrees at 9 bases. The V segment lost 2 bases and the J segment 9 bases; nucleotides outside the gene matches: 8. CDR1 is LNHDA and CDR2 is SQIVND in the germline V gene (reference sequence). The CDR3 covers 16 residues. The full variable domain, completed using reference TRBV19 and TRBJ1-6, is DGGITQSPKYLFRKEGQNVTLSCEQNLNHDAMYWYRQDPGQGLRLIYYSQIVNDFQKGDIAEGYSVSREKKESFPLTVTSAQKNPTAFYLCASSITSGTGTSPLHFGNGTRLTVT.

DNA of the CDR3: TGTGCCACAAGGGCGGGGCGGGAGCAGTACTTC. Protein product: CATRAGREQYF. The chain employs TRBV19 and TRBJ2-7, with D maybe TRBD2 (6 bases). Germline V gene data show CDR1 as LNHDA and CDR2 as SQIVND (reference sequence). This CDR3 has 11 amino acids. V was shortened by 10 bases and J by 7 bases, with 14 bases between the two germline ends.

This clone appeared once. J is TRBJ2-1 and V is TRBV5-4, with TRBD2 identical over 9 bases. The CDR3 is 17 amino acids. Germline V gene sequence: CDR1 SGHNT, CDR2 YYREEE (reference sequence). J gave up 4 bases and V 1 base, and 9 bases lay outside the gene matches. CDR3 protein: CASSLRSAGGRYNEQFF. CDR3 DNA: TGTGCCAGCAGCTTGCGGTCAGCGGGGGGTCGTTACAATGAGCAGTTCTTC.

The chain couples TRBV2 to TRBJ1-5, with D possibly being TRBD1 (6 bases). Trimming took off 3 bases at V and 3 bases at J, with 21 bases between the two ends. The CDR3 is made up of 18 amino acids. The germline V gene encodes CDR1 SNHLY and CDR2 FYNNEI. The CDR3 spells CASSELGHRGGPNQPQHF. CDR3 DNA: TGTGCCAGCAGTGAGCTGGGACATCGAGGAGGTCCCAATCAGCCCCAGCATTTT.